The 17 T cell receptor beta chains in this list originate from one sample, sequenced in a study of vaccination and CD4 T cells after COVID-19. Treatment: approximately nine-day PBMC culture with coronavirus spike peptide pools or control peptides (ViraFEST assay). Cultured CD4+ T-cell DNA underwent Oncomine TCR Beta short-read sequencing. Each CDR3 protein is one row after TCRdb ran MiXCR on the PCR reads. The sample gives about 13,000 distinct CDR3 sequences, less than 45% of which show up once; approximately 8.5% is in the top ten. Antigen specificity for these receptors is unknown. The sample comprised CD4+ T cells from blood, cultured in vitro. Receptor source: a human donor who had recovered from COVID-19.

This clonotype was counted a few times. V gene TRBV6-1 combines with J gene TRBJ2-7, with D possibly being TRBD2 (6 bases). The ends were cut back, 6 bases at V and 4 bases at J, with 22 bases in the middle. CDR3 length: 16 amino acids. From germline, CDR1 is MNHNS and CDR2 SASEGT. The CDR3, as DNA: TGTGCCAGCAGCCCTTCCCCGTGGGGGGTTAGGTACGAGCAGTACTTC. Amino acid sequence: CASSPSPWGVRYEQYF.

This clonotype was seen a single time. The rearrangement uses TRBV6-1 and TRBJ2-6, with 7 bases lining up with TRBD1. V lost 4 bases to trimming and J lost 2 bases; unmatched junction nucleotides: 2. This CDR3 comprises 15 residues. Per the germline V gene, CDR1 is MNHNS and CDR2 is SASEGT. CDR3 coding DNA: TGTGCCAGCAGTGGAGGGACAGCTGGGGCCAACGTCCTGACTTTC. Translating gives CASSGGTAGANVLTF.

The chain has TRBV7-2 and TRBJ1-3; unclear D gene. V lost 5 bases to trimming and J lost 0 bases, with 11 bases between them. In germline, CDR1 is SGHTA, CDR2 FQGNSA. This CDR3 has 15 amino acids. The CDR3 bases are TGTGCCAGCAGCCCTACCCAGTTCTCTGGAAACACCATATATTTT. Encoded protein: CASSPTQFSGNTIYF. Filled out from reference TRBV7-2 and TRBJ1-3, the complete variable domain reads GAGVSQSPSNKVTEKGKDVELRCDPISGHTALYWYRQSLGQGLEFLIYFQGNSAPDKSGLPSDRFSAERTGGSVSTLTIQRTQQEDSAVYLCASSPTQFSGNTIYFGEGSWLTVV.

This clonotype was found a few times. V and J are TRBV7-8 and TRBJ1-1; 7 bases are a match to TRBD1. Trimming took 0 bases from V and 11 from J; bases not matched to a gene: 6. This CDR3 has 13 residues. Germline V CDR1 and CDR2: SGHVS, FQNEAQ. The CDR3 protein is CASSLAQGQQAFF. The CDR3 DNA sequence: TGTGCCAGCAGCTTAGCGCAGGGACAGCAGGCTTTCTTT. The full variable domain, rest sourced from reference TRBV7-8 and TRBJ1-1, is GAGVSQSPRYKVAKRGQDVALRCDPISGHVSLFWYQQALGQGPEFLTYFQNEAQLDKSGLPSDRFFAERPEGSVSTLKIQRTQQEDSAVYLCASSLAQGQQAFFGQGTRLTVV.

The chain employs TRBV9 and TRBJ2-5; D possibly matches TRBD1 or TRBD2 (7 bases each). Looked up from germline, CDR1 is SGDLS and CDR2 is YYNGEE. V lost 3 bases and J lost 4, with 16 bases in between. The CDR3 consists of 15 residues. CDR3 DNA: TGTGCCAGCAGCGCTGGGAGGGGGCGCGTAGAGACCCAGTACTTC. Translated, it gives CASSAGRGRVETQYF.

Only a few counts were recorded for this clonotype. This chain links TRBV6-1 with TRBJ1-2, with 11 bases matching TRBD1. V dropped 6 bases and J dropped 6; count of bases not matched to a gene: 15. Germline V gene sequence: CDR1 MNHNS, CDR2 SASEGT. The CDR3 totals 17 residues. CDR3 sequence: CASRTGQGARWVHGYTF. CDR3 coding DNA: TGTGCCAGCAGAACAGGACAGGGGGCTAGGTGGGTGCATGGCTACACCTTC.

This clonotype turned up a few times. The V and J genes are TRBV6-1 and TRBJ1-5; 7 positions match TRBD1. Germline loops: CDR1 MNHNS, CDR2 SASEGT. CDR3 size: 15 residues. Trimming at V came to 6 bases and at J to 0 bases, leaving 5 bases not matched to a gene. CDR3 region: CASRSQGHSNQPQHF. In DNA form, the CDR3 reads TGTGCCAGCAGATCACAGGGGCATAGCAATCAGCCCCAGCATTTT.

This chain joins TRBV14 and TRBJ2-5; a weak D match, TRBD1 (5 bases). V lost 3 bases and J 7 bases, leaving 15 bases between the germline ends. Germline loops: CDR1 SGHDN, CDR2 FVKESK. This CDR3 is built from 14 residues. The CDR3 sequence is CASSQDNQVGTQYF. The CDR3 DNA follows: TGTGCCAGCAGCCAGGACAATCAGGTTGGGACCCAGTACTTC. Full variable domain (missing parts from reference TRBV14 and TRBJ2-5): EAGVTQFPSHSVIEKGQTVTLRCDPISGHDNLYWYRRVMGKEIKFLLHFVKESKQDESGMPNNRFLAERTGGTYSTLKVQPAELEDSGVYFCASSQDNQVGTQYFGPGTRLLVL.

The rearrangement links TRBV19 to TRBJ1-5; D is possibly TRBD1 (5 bases). Germline V gives CDR1 LNHDA, CDR2 SQIVND (reference sequence). This CDR3 has 13 amino acids. With 5 bases removed from V and 6 bases from J, the gap between germline ends came to 11 bases. Written as DNA, the CDR3 is TGTGCCAGTAGTGGCGGGGCGGCTCAGCCCCAGCATTTT. Translated: CASSGGAAQPQHF.

This clonotype was recorded only once. This chain joins TRBV12-3 or TRBV12-4 and TRBJ2-1, with TRBD2 matching 11 bases. This CDR3 is built from 14 residues. The J segment lost 7 bases and the V segment lost 6 bases, leaving 5 bases of the junction unmatched. The CDR3 DNA reads TGTGCCAGCAGGACTAGCGGGAAGCGGAATGAGCAGTTCTTC. Its protein product is CASRTSGKRNEQFF.

V is TRBV6-1 and J is TRBJ1-4; the match to TRBD1 covers 7 bases. Trimming removed 8 bases from V and 5 bases from J; junction bases left unmatched: 8. This CDR3 has 14 amino acids. Germline V gives CDR1 MNHNS, CDR2 SASEGT. The CDR3 coding sequence is TGTGCCAGCCGAGTGACAGGGACGAATGAAAAACTGTTTTTT. As protein: CASRVTGTNEKLFF.

The table lists this clonotype with a count of one. The chain uses TRBV10-1 and TRBJ2-5; the match to TRBD1 covers 9 bases. Germline V lookup: CDR1 WNHNN, CDR2 SYGVQD (reference sequence). V lost 4 bases and J lost 1; bases outside the gene matches: 4. There are 15 residues in the CDR3. CDR3 in DNA: TGCGCCAGCAGTGGCGGGACAGGGATCCAAGAGACCCAGTACTTC. It codes for CASSGGTGIQETQYF.

V is TRBV6-1 and J is TRBJ2-3, with TRBD2 identical over 7 bases. CDR3 length equals 16 residues. The J segment lost 8 bases and the V segment lost 1 base, leaving 12 bases of the junction unmatched. Germline V gene sequence: CDR1 MNHNS, CDR2 SASEGT. This chain's CDR3 is CASSEVFVLAGSTQYF. In nucleotides, the CDR3 is TGTGCCAGCAGTGAAGTATTTGTCTTAGCGGGCTCTACGCAGTATTTT.

This clonotype was counted between two and nine times. This chain joins TRBV7-2 and TRBJ2-5; D possibly corresponds to TRBD1 (6 bases). V lost 8 bases to trimming and J lost 2 bases, with 12 bases between them. The length of the CDR3 is 13 residues. Germline lookup yields CDR1 SGHTA and CDR2 FQGNSA. The CDR3 protein is CASGGGQQETQYF. The DNA for the CDR3 is TGTGCCAGCGGCGGTGGACAGCAAGAGACCCAGTACTTC.

This chain joins TRBV28 and TRBJ2-7; 7 bases map to TRBD2. CDR1 MDHEN and CDR2 SYDVKM come from the germline V gene. The junction had 12 bases not matched to a gene; V was cut back by 8 bases and J by 5 bases. CDR3 size: 14 residues. CDR3 sequence (DNA): TGTGCCAGCCAATTGGGGAGGGAAGTGAACGAGCAGTACTTC. As protein: CASQLGREVNEQYF.

This clonotype has a handful of counts. V usage is TRBV5-1 and J usage is TRBJ2-5, with TRBD2 matching 8 bases. Germline loops: CDR1 SGHRS, CDR2 YFSETQ. With 0 bases clipped from V and 4 bases from J, the junction kept 8 bases outside the gene matches. CDR3 length: 16 amino acids. The CDR3 DNA sequence: TGCGCCAGCAGCTTGGAGGGACTAGGGGGTCCAGAGACCCAGTACTTC. Translating gives CASSLEGLGGPETQYF.

The chain couples TRBV6-1 to TRBJ1-1, with D maybe TRBD1 (5 bases). The CDR3 extends over 15 amino acids. CDR1 MNHNS and CDR2 SASEGT come from the germline V gene. The V end was cut by 6 bases, the J end by 0 bases, with 14 bases between. The CDR3 spells CASRRESGLNTEAFF. CDR3 nucleotides: TGTGCCAGCAGACGGGAGTCGGGGCTGAACACTGAAGCTTTCTTT.